This T cell receptor (beta chain) is from a study of T cell repertoires in cytomegalovirus infection. Background on the study: Indications of both CMV infection and matching HLA type were provided by public TCR beta signatures. The study, taken as a whole, reports: The response measured ex vivo was dominated by TCR beta clonotypes (HLA-C-restricted and CMV-specific).

TCRdb analysed the reads with MiXCR anew, one entry per CDR3 protein. The top ten hold 15% to 20% of the sample, which has about 230,000 distinct CDR3 sequences, about 23% seen once. Germline V gives CDR1 SGHVS, CDR2 FQNEAQ. V lost 3 bases and J lost 1; bases outside the gene matches: 1. This CDR3 is built from 14 residues. The table lists this clonotype with many counts. Its antigen is not identified. Source material: CD8+ T cells from PBMCs. The clonotype originates from a human donor in good health (CMV status not recorded). Some clones in this sample may be carry-over from other donors' samples. The rearrangement links TRBV7-8 to TRBJ2-3; 7 bases are a match to TRBD2. The CDR3 reads CASSFSGGTDTQYF. The CDR3 nucleotides are TGTGCCAGCAGCTTCAGCGGGGGCACAGATACGCAGTATTTT.